This T cell receptor (beta chain) was obtained from a study of identical twins. Everyone who donated was a healthy Caucasian. This clonotype appeared many times. It was template switching that added a universal primer site, and there were unique molecular identifiers on the cDNA. From the 5' RACE reads, TCRdb called clonotypes with MiXCR, one entry per CDR3 protein. The repertoire holds fewer than 800,000 distinct CDR3 sequences, with about 7.6% as singletons. These records were also assigned to another study, of yellow fever vaccine responses in identical twins. That report notes: Each twin's T cell response to the vaccine was reported to look partly convergent and partly personalized.

Sequencing input: PBMCs. This TCR derives from a woman aged 18-35 years in good health.

This CDR3 reads CASSPPGRLSSYNEQFF. As DNA, the CDR3 is TGTGCCAGCTCACCACCGGGCAGACTGAGCTCCTACAATGAGCAGTTCTTC. The genes are TRBV18 and TRBJ2-1; D not certain. Trimming took 0 bases from V and 0 from J, leaving 12 bases between them. This CDR3 is 17 amino acids long. CDR1 is KGHSH and CDR2 is LQKENI in the germline V gene. Full variable domain (outside the CDR3, taken from reference TRBV18 and TRBJ2-1): NAGVMQNPRHLVRRRGQEARLRCSPMKGHSHVYWYRQLPEEGLKFMVYLQKENIIDESGMPKERFSAEFPKEGPSILRIQQVVRGDSAAYFCASSPPGRLSSYNEQFFGPGTRLTVL.